Reported below is one T cell receptor beta chain. This table comes from immunoSEQ multiplex PCR, and its TCRdb copy is limited to in-frame clones, with some not included. Among 110,000 to 150,000 clones listed, around 91% were seen once. The data are from a study of T cell responses to AZD1222 COVID-19 vaccine. Germline V gene lookup returns CDR1 MGHRA and CDR2 YSYEKL. V was shortened by 2 bases and J by 7 bases, with 11 bases between the two germline ends. The CDR3 contains 13 residues. The V and J genes are TRBV4-1 and TRBJ1-2; possibly TRBD1 for D (5 bases). The clonotype comes from an adult in good health. Material: peripheral blood, obtained on day 0 of AZD1222 vaccination. Written as DNA, the CDR3 is TGCGCCAGCAGCCAATCGTGGGGGAGTGGCTACACCTTC. Encoded protein: CASSQSWGSGYTF.